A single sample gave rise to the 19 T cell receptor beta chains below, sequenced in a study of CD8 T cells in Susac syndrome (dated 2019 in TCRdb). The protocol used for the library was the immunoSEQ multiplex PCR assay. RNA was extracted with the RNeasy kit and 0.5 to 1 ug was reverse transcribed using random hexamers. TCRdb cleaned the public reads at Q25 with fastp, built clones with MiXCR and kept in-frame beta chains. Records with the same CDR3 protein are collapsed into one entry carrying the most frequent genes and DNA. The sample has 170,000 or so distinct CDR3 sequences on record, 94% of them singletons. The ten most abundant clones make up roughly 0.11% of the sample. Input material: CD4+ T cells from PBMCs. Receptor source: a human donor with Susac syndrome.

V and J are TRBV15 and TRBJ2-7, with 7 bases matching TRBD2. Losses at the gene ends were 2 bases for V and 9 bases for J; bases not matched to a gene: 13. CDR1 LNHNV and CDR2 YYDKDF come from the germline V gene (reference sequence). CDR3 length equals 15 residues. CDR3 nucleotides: TGTGCCACCAGCAGACCTCTTAGCGGGCGGAGTGGGCAGTACTTC. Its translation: CATSRPLSGRSGQYF.

The CDR3 reads CASRPGVSNQPQHF. CDR3 coding DNA: TGTGCCAGCAGACCAGGGGTCAGCAATCAGCCCCAGCATTTT. This chain connects TRBV2 to TRBJ1-5, with D possibly matching TRBD1 (6 bases). The CDR3 has 14 amino acids. V was shortened by 6 bases and J by 1 base, with 10 bases between the two germline ends. Germline CDR1 is SNHLY and CDR2 is FYNNEI.

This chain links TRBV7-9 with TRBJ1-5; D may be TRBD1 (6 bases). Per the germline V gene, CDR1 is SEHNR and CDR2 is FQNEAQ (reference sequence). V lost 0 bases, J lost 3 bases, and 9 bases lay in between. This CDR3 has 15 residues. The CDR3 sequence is CASSLAPGDNQPQHF. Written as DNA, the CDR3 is TGTGCCAGCAGCTTAGCGCCAGGGGACAATCAGCCCCAGCATTTT. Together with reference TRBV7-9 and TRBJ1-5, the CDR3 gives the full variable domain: DTGVSQNPRHKITKRGQNVTFRCDPISEHNRLYWYRQTLGQGPEFLTYFQNEAQLEKSRLLSDRFSAERPKGSFSTLEIQRTEQGDSAMYLCASSLAPGDNQPQHFGDGTRLSIL.

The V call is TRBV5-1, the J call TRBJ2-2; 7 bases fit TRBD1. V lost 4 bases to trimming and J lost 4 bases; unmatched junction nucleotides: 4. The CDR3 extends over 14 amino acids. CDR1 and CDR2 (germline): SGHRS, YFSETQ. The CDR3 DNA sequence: TGCGCCAGCAGCCCGGGACAGCCCACCGGGGAGCTGTTTTTT. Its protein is CASSPGQPTGELFF.

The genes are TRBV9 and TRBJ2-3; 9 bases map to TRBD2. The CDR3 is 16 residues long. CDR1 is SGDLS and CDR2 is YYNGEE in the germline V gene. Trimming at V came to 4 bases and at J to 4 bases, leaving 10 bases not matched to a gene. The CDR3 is CASSSRGGGAADTQYF. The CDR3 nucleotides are TGTGCCAGCAGCTCCCGAGGCGGGGGGGCCGCAGATACGCAGTATTTT.

The CDR3 here is CATSDYGCRGERNTEAFF. CDR3 nucleotide sequence: TGTGCCACCAGTGATTATGGTTGCAGAGGAGAGAGGAACACTGAAGCTTTCTTT. The chain combines TRBV24-1 with TRBJ1-1; no clear D. CDR1 and CDR2 (germline): KGHDR, SFDVKD. The V end lost 2 bases, the J end lost 1 base, and 19 bases lay between the germline ends. This CDR3 has 18 residues.

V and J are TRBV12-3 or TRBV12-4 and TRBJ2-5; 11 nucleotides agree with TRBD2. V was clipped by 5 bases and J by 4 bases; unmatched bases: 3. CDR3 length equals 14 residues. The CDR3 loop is CASSASGGSETQYF. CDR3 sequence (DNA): TGTGCCAGCAGTGCTAGCGGGGGGTCAGAGACCCAGTACTTC.

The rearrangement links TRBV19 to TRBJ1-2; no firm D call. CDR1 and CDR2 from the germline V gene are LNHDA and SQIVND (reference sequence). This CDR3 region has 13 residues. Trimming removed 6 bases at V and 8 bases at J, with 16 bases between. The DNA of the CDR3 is TGTGCCAGTAGAGCCGGCACGGGAAGGGGCTACACCTTC. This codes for CASRAGTGRGYTF.

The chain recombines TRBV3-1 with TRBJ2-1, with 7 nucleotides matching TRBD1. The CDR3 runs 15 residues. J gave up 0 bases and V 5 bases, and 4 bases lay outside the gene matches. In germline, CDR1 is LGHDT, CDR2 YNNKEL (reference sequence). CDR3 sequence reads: CASSSSGGSYNEQFF. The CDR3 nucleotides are TGTGCCAGCAGCTCGTCAGGGGGCTCCTACAATGAGCAGTTCTTC.

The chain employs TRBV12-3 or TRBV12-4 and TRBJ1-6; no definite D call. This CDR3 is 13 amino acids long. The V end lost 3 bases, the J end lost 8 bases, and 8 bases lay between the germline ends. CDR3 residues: CASSFYADSPLHF. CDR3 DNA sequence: TGTGCCAGCAGTTTCTATGCGGATTCACCCCTCCACTTT.

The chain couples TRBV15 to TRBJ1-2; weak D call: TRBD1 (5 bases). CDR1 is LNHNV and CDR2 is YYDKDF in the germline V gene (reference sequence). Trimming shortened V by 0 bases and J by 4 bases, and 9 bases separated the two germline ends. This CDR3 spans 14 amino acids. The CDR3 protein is CATSRDRAAYGYTF. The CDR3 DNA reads TGTGCCACCAGCAGAGACAGGGCGGCCTATGGCTACACCTTC.

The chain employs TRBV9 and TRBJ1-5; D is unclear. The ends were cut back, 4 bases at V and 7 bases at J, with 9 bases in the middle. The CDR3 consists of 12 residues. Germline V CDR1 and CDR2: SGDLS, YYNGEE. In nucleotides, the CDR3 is TGTGCCAGCAGCCCCCGGAACCAGCCCCAGCATTTT. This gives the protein CASSPRNQPQHF.

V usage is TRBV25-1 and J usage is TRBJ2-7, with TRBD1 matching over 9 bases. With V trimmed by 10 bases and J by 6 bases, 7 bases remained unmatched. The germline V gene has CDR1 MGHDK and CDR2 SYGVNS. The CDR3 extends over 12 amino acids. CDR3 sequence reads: CATKGQGPEQYF. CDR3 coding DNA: TGTGCCACCAAGGGACAGGGACCCGAGCAGTACTTC.

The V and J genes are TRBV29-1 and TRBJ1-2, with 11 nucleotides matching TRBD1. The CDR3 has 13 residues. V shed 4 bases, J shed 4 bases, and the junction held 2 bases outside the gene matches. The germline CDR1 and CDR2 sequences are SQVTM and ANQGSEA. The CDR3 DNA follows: TGCAGCGTTGGGACAGGGGGCGCCTATGGCTACACCTTC. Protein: CSVGTGGAYGYTF.

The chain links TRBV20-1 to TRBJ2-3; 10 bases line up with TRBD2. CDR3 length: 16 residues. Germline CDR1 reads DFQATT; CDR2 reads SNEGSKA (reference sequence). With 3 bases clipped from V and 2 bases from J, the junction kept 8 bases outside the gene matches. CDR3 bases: TGCAGTGCTAGTTCACTTAGCGGGGGGACCACAGATACGCAGTATTTT. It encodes CSASSLSGGTTDTQYF.

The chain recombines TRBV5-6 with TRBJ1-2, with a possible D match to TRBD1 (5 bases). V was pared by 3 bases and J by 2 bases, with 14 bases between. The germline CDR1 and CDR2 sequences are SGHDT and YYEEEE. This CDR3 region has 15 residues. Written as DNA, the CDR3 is TGTGCCAGCAGCTCCGGACACTTTAAGAACTATGGCTACACCTTC. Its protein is CASSSGHFKNYGYTF.

This chain's CDR3 is CASSPGQASTEAFF. The CDR3, as DNA: TGTGCCAGCAGCCCAGGACAGGCATCCACTGAAGCTTTCTTT. The chain couples TRBV7-9 to TRBJ1-1; 7 bases match TRBD1. Germline trimming cut 5 bases from V and 4 bases from J; bases unmatched to any gene: 7. CDR3 size: 14 residues. Germline V gives CDR1 SEHNR, CDR2 FQNEAQ (reference sequence).

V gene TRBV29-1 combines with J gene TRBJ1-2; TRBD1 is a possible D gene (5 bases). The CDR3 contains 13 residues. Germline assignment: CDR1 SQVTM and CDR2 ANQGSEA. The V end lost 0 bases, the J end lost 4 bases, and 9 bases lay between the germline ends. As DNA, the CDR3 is TGCAGCGTTGAAGACCGGCAGGGCTATGGCTACACCTTC. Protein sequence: CSVEDRQGYGYTF.

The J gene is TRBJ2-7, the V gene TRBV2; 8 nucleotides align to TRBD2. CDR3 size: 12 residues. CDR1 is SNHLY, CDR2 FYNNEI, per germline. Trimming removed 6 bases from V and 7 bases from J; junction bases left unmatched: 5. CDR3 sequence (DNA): TGTGCCAGCAGCGGGCGCGGGGGGGAGCAGTACTTC. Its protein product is CASSGRGGEQYF.